The 7 T cell receptor beta chains below all came from one sample that was sequenced in a study of blood T cell repertoires in COVID-19. Sequencing used immunoSEQ multiplex PCR; TCRdb keeps in-frame clones, though not all of them. The sample gives 25,000 to 30,000 clones, approximately 92% of which show up once; about 52% is in the top ten. Sequences were obtained from peripheral blood. The receptors here all came from a human donor with acute or convalescent COVID-19. The donor label of this sample is uncertain.

The chain recombines TRBV15 with TRBJ1-1; D not certain. Between the trimmed V and J ends, which lost 4 bases and 3 bases, there was a span of 3 bases. Germline V gene lookup returns CDR1 LNHNV and CDR2 YYDKDF (reference sequence). The CDR3 runs 11 residues. The CDR3 here is CATSTYTEAFF. CDR3 in DNA: TGTGCCACCAGCACATACACTGAAGCTTTCTTT. The whole variable domain, filled in from reference TRBV15 and TRBJ1-1, reads DAMVIQNPRYQVTQFGKPVTLSCSQTLNHNVMYWYQQKSSQAPKLLFHYYDKDFNNEADTPDNFQSRRPNTSFCFLDIRSPGLGDTAMYLCATSTYTEAFFGQGTRLTVV.

This sequence joins TRBV7-8 and TRBJ2-5; weak D call: TRBD2 (6 bases). Trimming took 6 bases from V and 4 from J, leaving 9 bases between them. This CDR3 spans 12 amino acids. The V gene's germline CDR1 is SGHVS and CDR2 FQNEAQ. Here the CDR3 reads CASRRRGETQYF. DNA for the CDR3: TGTGCCAGCAGAAGGAGGGGAGAGACCCAGTACTTC.

V is TRBV6-6 and J is TRBJ2-2; possibly TRBD2 for D (6 bases). Trimming took off 5 bases at V and 5 bases at J, with 21 bases between the two ends. The germline V gene encodes CDR1 MNHNY and CDR2 SVGAGI (reference sequence). CDR3 size: 17 residues. The CDR3 here is CASSPGSGSSITGELFF. CDR3 nucleotides: TGTGCCAGCAGTCCCGGTAGCGGAAGCTCGATAACCGGGGAGCTGTTTTTT.

This chain uses TRBV2 with TRBJ2-1; 11 bases are a match to TRBD2. The V gene's germline CDR1 is SNHLY and CDR2 FYNNEI. With 7 bases clipped from V and 5 bases from J, the junction kept 4 bases outside the gene matches. The CDR3 has 14 residues. CDR3 loop: CASKGTSGHNEQFF. In nucleotides, the CDR3 is TGTGCCAGCAAGGGGACTAGCGGCCACAATGAGCAGTTCTTC.

CDR3 coding DNA: TGTGCCAGCAGCTTGGGACAGGTTGCTGGAAACACCATATATTTT. Translating it yields CASSLGQVAGNTIYF. The chain carries TRBV5-8 and TRBJ1-3, with D possibly being TRBD1 (6 bases). The CDR3 totals 15 residues. The V gene's germline CDR1 is SGHTS and CDR2 YDEGEE. Trimming took 0 bases from V and 2 from J, leaving 9 bases between them.

The chain has TRBV18 and TRBJ2-3; 7 nucleotides agree with TRBD1. Germline CDR1 reads KGHSH; CDR2 reads LQKENI. With V trimmed by 5 bases and J by 5 bases, 10 bases remained unmatched. There are 15 residues in the CDR3. The CDR3, as DNA: TGTGCCAGCTCAGGAAGAGGGGGCTGGGGAGATACGCAGTATTTT. Translation gives CASSGRGGWGDTQYF. Full variable domain (missing parts from reference TRBV18 and TRBJ2-3): NAGVMQNPRHLVRRRGQEARLRCSPMKGHSHVYWYRQLPEEGLKFMVYLQKENIIDESGMPKERFSAEFPKEGPSILRIQQVVRGDSAAYFCASSGRGGWGDTQYFGPGTRLTVL.

This clone was seen once. The chain links TRBV14 to TRBJ1-5; 9 bases are shared with TRBD1. Germline-derived CDR1 and CDR2 are SGHDN and FVKESK. There are 15 residues in the CDR3. With V trimmed by 5 bases and J by 9 bases, 11 bases remained unmatched. CDR3 amino acids: CASSSSRTGVSPQHF. The CDR3 bases are TGTGCCAGCAGCTCATCGCGGACAGGGGTTTCGCCCCAGCATTTT.